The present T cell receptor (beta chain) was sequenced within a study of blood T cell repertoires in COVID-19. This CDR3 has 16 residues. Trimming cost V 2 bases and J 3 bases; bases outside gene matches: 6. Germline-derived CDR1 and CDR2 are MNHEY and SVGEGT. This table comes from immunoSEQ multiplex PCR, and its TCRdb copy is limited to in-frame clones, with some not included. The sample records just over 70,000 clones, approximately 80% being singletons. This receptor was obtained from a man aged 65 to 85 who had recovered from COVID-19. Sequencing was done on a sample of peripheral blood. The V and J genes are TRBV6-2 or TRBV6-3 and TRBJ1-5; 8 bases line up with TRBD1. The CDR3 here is CASSYPTGADNQPQHF. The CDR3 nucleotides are TGTGCCAGCAGTTACCCGACAGGGGCGGACAATCAGCCCCAGCATTTT.